A single sample gave rise to the 20 T cell receptor beta chains below, sequenced in a study of technical replicates of blood from several donors. Profiled with immunoSEQ multiplex PCR; TCRdb holds only in-frame clones, not every one. The sample records 65,000 to 85,000 clones, 85% to 95% being singletons. Input material: T cells isolated from PBMCs. The source of these receptors is a human donor in good health.

V and J are TRBV18 and TRBJ1-4; 8 nucleotides match TRBD1. The germline gives CDR1 KGHSH, CDR2 LQKENI. This CDR3 is built from 14 residues. The V gene end was trimmed by 5 bases and the J gene end by 8 bases; junction bases not matched to a gene: 7. The CDR3 region is CASSSRGHEEKLFF. The DNA for the CDR3 is TGTGCCAGCTCATCCAGGGGGCATGAGGAAAAACTGTTTTTT.

The chain combines TRBV7-8 with TRBJ2-1; a possible D gene is TRBD1 (7 bases). Germline values: CDR1 SGHVS, CDR2 FQNEAQ. The CDR3 has 15 residues. Between the trimmed V and J ends, which lost 5 bases and 7 bases, there was a span of 18 bases. CDR3 residues: CASSLYYAGGNEQFF. The CDR3 nucleotides are TGTGCCAGCAGCCTTTACTACGCAGGGGGGAATGAGCAGTTCTTC.

The chain recombines TRBV30 with TRBJ2-1; 9 nucleotides align to TRBD2. This CDR3 contains 14 residues. The V segment lost 2 bases and the J segment 8 bases; nucleotides outside the gene matches: 7. Germline V lookup: CDR1 GTSNPN, CDR2 SVGIG (reference sequence). As DNA, the CDR3 is TGTGCCTGGAGTTGGCGGGAGGGCCGCGATGAGCAGTTCTTC. Translating it yields CAWSWREGRDEQFF.

The J gene is TRBJ2-3, the V gene TRBV19; D may be TRBD2 (6 bases). The CDR3 is 14 amino acids. Germline CDR1 reads LNHDA; CDR2 reads SQIVND (reference sequence). The V end was cut by 8 bases, the J end by 4 bases, with 16 bases between. In DNA, the CDR3 is TGTGCCAGTGGTTATTTAGGAGGGGCAGATACGCAGTATTTT. This codes for CASGYLGGADTQYF. The full variable domain, in which reference TRBV19 and TRBJ2-3 provide the parts outside the CDR3, is DGGITQSPKYLFRKEGQNVTLSCEQNLNHDAMYWYRQDPGQGLRLIYYSQIVNDFQKGDIAEGYSVSREKKESFPLTVTSAQKNPTAFYLCASGYLGGADTQYFGPGTRLTVL.

The chain joins TRBV4-1 to TRBJ1-2; D unclear. Germline V gene data show CDR1 as MGHRA and CDR2 as YSYEKL. This CDR3 region has 14 residues. Trimming left V 0 bases short and J 8 bases short, with 13 bases between. The CDR3 sequence is CASSQDEGLLGYTF. The CDR3 nucleotides are TGCGCCAGCAGCCAAGATGAAGGACTACTAGGCTACACCTTC.

Turning to this clone: The sample holds other DNA sequences that translate to the same CDR3. The rearrangement uses TRBV19 and TRBJ1-5; 7 nucleotides line up with TRBD1. Losses at the gene ends were 3 bases for V and 6 bases for J; bases not matched to a gene: 5. This CDR3 spans 14 amino acids. Looked up from germline, CDR1 is LNHDA and CDR2 is SQIVND (reference sequence). CDR3 in amino acids: CASSIDRDLQPQHF. For the CDR3, the DNA is TGTGCCAGTAGTATCGACAGGGACCTTCAGCCCCAGCATTTT.

The chain links TRBV6-5 to TRBJ2-1; D gene ambiguous. Trimming cost V 6 bases and J 7 bases, with 16 bases left between them. This CDR3 has 14 amino acids. Germline assignment: CDR1 MNHEY and CDR2 SVGAGI. The CDR3 region has the DNA TGTGCCAGCAGCCTAGGCGTGGTGAGGAATGAGCAGTTCTTC. It yields the protein CASSLGVVRNEQFF.

The V gene is TRBV9, the J gene TRBJ2-7, with D possibly being TRBD1 (5 bases). Germline-derived CDR1 and CDR2 are SGDLS and YYNGEE. There are 15 residues in the CDR3. V lost 0 bases and J 0 bases, leaving 10 bases between the germline ends. Here the CDR3 DNA reads TGTGCCAGCAGCGTAGCCGACAGCCTCTCCTACGAGCAGTACTTC. Translating it yields CASSVADSLSYEQYF.

The V and J genes are TRBV27 and TRBJ1-2; TRBD1 might be the D (5 bases). Germline lookup yields CDR1 MNHEY and CDR2 SMNVEV (reference sequence). CDR3 length: 13 residues. The V end lost 2 bases, the J end lost 5 bases, and 9 bases lay between the germline ends. Here the CDR3 DNA reads TGTGCCAGCAGTTTAGGTGCAGGGTATGGCTACACCTTC. Translating it yields CASSLGAGYGYTF.

Only one count was recorded for this clone. The chain recombines TRBV28 with TRBJ2-7, with D possibly being TRBD2 (6 bases). The CDR3 spans 14 residues. Germline loops: CDR1 MDHEN, CDR2 SYDVKM. Trimming left V 3 bases short and J 5 bases short, with 14 bases between. DNA of the CDR3: TGTGCCAGCAGTTTGGGTCGGGAGCCCCACGAGCAGTACTTC. It codes for CASSLGREPHEQYF.

The CDR3 region has the DNA TGTGCCAGCAGCTCGGGGACTAGCGGGAAAAGAATAGAGACCCAGTACTTC. Its protein is CASSSGTSGKRIETQYF. The chain couples TRBV7-9 to TRBJ2-5; 13 bases map to TRBD2. CDR1 and CDR2 from the germline V gene are SEHNR and FQNEAQ (reference sequence). The V and J ends lost 4 bases and 4 bases, in that order; junction bases with no gene match: 9. The CDR3 has 17 amino acids.

The rearrangement joins TRBV7-2 to TRBJ2-7; D remains ambiguous. The CDR3 runs 13 residues. Germline-derived CDR1 and CDR2 are SGHTA and FQGNSA. V was pared by 3 bases and J by 6 bases, with 12 bases between. The CDR3: CASSFANLLEQYF. The DNA of the CDR3 is TGTGCCAGCAGCTTCGCGAATCTCCTCGAGCAGTACTTC.

This chain connects TRBV7-9 to TRBJ2-7, with D maybe TRBD1 (5 bases). Trimming pared 5 bases from V and 6 bases from J, leaving 11 bases between. CDR3 length: 12 residues. CDR1 and CDR2 from the germline V gene are SEHNR and FQNEAQ (reference sequence). CDR3 DNA sequence: TGTGCCAGCAGCGTTACAGGAATCGAGCAGTACTTC. This codes for CASSVTGIEQYF. The whole variable domain, remainder taken from reference TRBV7-9 and TRBJ2-7, is DTGVSQNPRHKITKRGQNVTFRCDPISEHNRLYWYRQTLGQGPEFLTYFQNEAQLEKSRLLSDRFSAERPKGSFSTLEIQRTEQGDSAMYLCASSVTGIEQYFGPGTRLTVT.

The chain employs TRBV2 and TRBJ2-3; weak D call: TRBD2 (7 bases). Trimming left V 6 bases short and J 4 bases short, with 14 bases between. This CDR3 comprises 14 residues. Germline V CDR1 and CDR2: SNHLY, FYNNEI. The CDR3: CASRGGGSADTQYF. In nucleotides, the CDR3 is TGTGCCAGCAGGGGGGGCGGGAGTGCAGATACGCAGTATTTT.

The V call is TRBV9, the J call TRBJ2-3, with D possibly matching TRBD1 (6 bases). Germline lookup yields CDR1 SGDLS and CDR2 YYNGEE. This CDR3 is 14 amino acids long. V lost 4 bases to trimming and J lost 2 bases, with 11 bases between them. The CDR3 DNA sequence: TGTGCCAGCAGCTTGGGGACAACCACAGATACGCAGTATTTT. Amino acid sequence: CASSLGTTTDTQYF.

The chain couples TRBV5-1 to TRBJ2-1; TRBD2 agrees at 8 bases. Losses at the gene ends were 3 bases for V and 3 bases for J; bases not matched to a gene: 11. Looked up from germline, CDR1 is SGHRS and CDR2 is YFSETQ. This CDR3 has 17 residues. CDR3 loop: CASSYPDSGSLYNEQFF. CDR3 DNA sequence: TGCGCCAGCAGCTATCCTGACAGCGGGAGCCTCTACAATGAGCAGTTCTTC.

V usage is TRBV6-6 and J usage is TRBJ2-4; a possible D gene is TRBD1 (5 bases). Germline CDR1 MNHNY, CDR2 SVGAGI (reference sequence). Trimming removed 10 bases at V and 5 bases at J, with 9 bases between. The CDR3 runs 11 residues. The DNA for the CDR3 is TGTGCCACCAAGGGGCAAAACATTCAGTACTTC. Its protein is CATKGQNIQYF.

The rearrangement links TRBV19 to TRBJ2-7; 7 nucleotides agree with TRBD2. The CDR3 is 14 amino acids. Germline CDR1 LNHDA, CDR2 SQIVND (reference sequence). The ends lost 4 bases at V and 3 bases at J; junction bases unmatched: 6. The CDR3 bases are TGTGCCAGTAGTAGCGGGAGTCAGTTCTACGAGCAGTACTTC. Translating gives CASSSGSQFYEQYF. Looking up the rest from reference TRBV19 and TRBJ2-7 gives the full variable domain: DGGITQSPKYLFRKEGQNVTLSCEQNLNHDAMYWYRQDPGQGLRLIYYSQIVNDFQKGDIAEGYSVSREKKESFPLTVTSAQKNPTAFYLCASSSGSQFYEQYFGPGTRLTVT.

The chain joins TRBV2 to TRBJ1-2; 7 bases align to TRBD1. The J segment lost 0 bases and the V segment lost 9 bases, leaving 4 bases of the junction unmatched. CDR1 is SNHLY, CDR2 FYNNEI, per germline. CDR3 length equals 13 residues. DNA for the CDR3: TGTGCCAGGAGGACAGGACCTAACTATGGCTACACCTTC. It codes for CARRTGPNYGYTF. Complete variable domain (other parts from reference TRBV2 and TRBJ1-2): EPEVTQTPSHQVTQMGQEVILRCVPISNHLYFYWYRQILGQKVEFLVSFYNNEISEKSEIFDDQFSVERPDGSNFTLKIRSTKLEDSAMYFCARRTGPNYGYTFGSGTRLTVV.

This clone came up once. The chain recombines TRBV7-3 with TRBJ1-5; 8 bases fit TRBD1. This CDR3 comprises 14 residues. V trimming: 5 bases; J trimming: 4 bases; junction bases outside the gene matches: 4. Germline V gene lookup returns CDR1 SGHTA and CDR2 FQGTGA. Here the CDR3 DNA reads TGTGCCAGCAGCACGACAGGGGAGAATCAGCCCCAGCATTTT. Translation gives CASSTTGENQPQHF.